Shown below are 26 T cell receptor beta chains from a single sample sequenced in a study of blood T cell repertoires in COVID-19. TCRdb keeps only in-frame clones here, not all; method: immunoSEQ multiplex PCR. Here the sample spans about 130,000 clones, roughly 77% being singletons. Sequenced input: peripheral blood. These receptors all stem from a woman aged 70-85 years with COVID-19, enrolled during active disease.

This rearrangement joins TRBV28 to TRBJ1-5; possible D gene TRBD1, 5 bases. CDR1 MDHEN and CDR2 SYDVKM come from the germline V gene. V shed 2 bases and J shed 4 bases, with 9 bases lying between them. The CDR3 runs to 14 residues. CDR3 amino acids: CASSLGAQNQPQHF. In DNA form, the CDR3 reads TGTGCCAGCAGTTTAGGGGCACAGAATCAGCCCCAGCATTTT.

The V and J genes are TRBV2 and TRBJ2-3, with 8 bases fitting TRBD1. CDR3 length: 13 residues. Germline trimming cut 7 bases from V and 5 bases from J; bases unmatched to any gene: 5. Germline V gives CDR1 SNHLY, CDR2 FYNNEI. CDR3 amino acids: CASNVRGLDTQYF. CDR3 nucleotides: TGTGCCAGCAACGTCAGGGGGCTAGATACGCAGTATTTT.

This clone was counted between two and nine times. The J gene is TRBJ1-2, the V gene TRBV9; 7 positions match TRBD1. CDR1 SGDLS and CDR2 YYNGEE come from the germline V gene. J lost 8 bases, V lost 1 base, and 8 bases had no gene match. This CDR3 spans 14 amino acids. CDR3 coding DNA: TGTGCCAGCAGCGTATCTGAGGGGGCGCGCGGCTACACCTTC. This translates into CASSVSEGARGYTF.

CDR3 region: CASSPLEGEQFF. DNA for the CDR3: TGTGCCAGCAGCCCACTAGAGGGTGAGCAGTTCTTC. The J gene is TRBJ2-1, the V gene TRBV6-5; D possibly corresponds to TRBD2 (5 bases). This CDR3 spans 12 amino acids. CDR1 MNHEY and CDR2 SVGAGI come from the germline V gene. V lost 6 bases, J lost 9 bases, and 12 bases lay in between.

The rearrangement uses TRBV7-2 and TRBJ2-7, with TRBD1 matching 8 bases. The germline V gene has CDR1 SGHTA and CDR2 FQGNSA. The CDR3 has 14 residues. J was trimmed by 0 bases and V by 8 bases; bases with no gene match: 6. CDR3 nucleotide sequence: TGTGCCAGCGGAATAACAGGGGGCTCCTACGAGCAGTACTTC. The encoded protein is CASGITGGSYEQYF.

J is TRBJ1-5 and V is TRBV7-5; the table assigns TRBD1, which was not confirmed against the DNA. TRBV7-5 constitutes a pseudogene. CDR3 length: 16 residues. The CDR3 is CVRSFRDRNSNQPQHF. The DNA for the CDR3 is TGTGTCAGAAGCTTCCGGGACAGAAATAGCAATCAGCCCCAGCATTTT.

The V and J genes are TRBV6-6 and TRBJ1-2; D remains ambiguous. Germline CDR1 reads MNHNY; CDR2 reads SVGAGI (reference sequence). The V end was cut by 0 bases, the J end by 9 bases, with 8 bases between. The CDR3 runs 12 residues. The CDR3 region is CASSYSYDSYTF. The CDR3 bases are TGTGCCAGCAGTTACTCGTACGACAGCTACACCTTC.

The CDR3 DNA reads TGTGCCAGCAGCTCCCTCTTATCAACAGCCTACGAGCAGTACTTC. It codes for CASSSLLSTAYEQYF. J is TRBJ2-7 and V is TRBV7-8; D not certain. The germline CDR1 and CDR2 sequences are SGHVS and FQNEAQ. V was pared by 4 bases and J by 2 bases, with 15 bases between. This CDR3 is built from 15 residues.

This clone has only a few counts. V usage is TRBV7-9 and J usage is TRBJ1-2; 7 bases are a match to TRBD1. V trimming: 1 base; J trimming: 10 bases; junction bases outside the gene matches: 6. The CDR3 loop spans 13 amino acids. The germline V gene has CDR1 SEHNR and CDR2 FQNEAQ (reference sequence). In nucleotides, the CDR3 is TGTGCCAGCAGCTTAGAACAGGGGAGGATCTACACCTTC. Its translation: CASSLEQGRIYTF.

This rearrangement joins TRBV7-8 to TRBJ1-1, with 8 bases that match TRBD1. The CDR3 sequence is 16 residues long. Germline-derived CDR1 and CDR2 are SGHVS and FQNEAQ. Losses at the gene ends were 6 bases for V and 1 base for J; bases not matched to a gene: 10. The CDR3 region is CASSMTGVGWNTEAFF. CDR3 nucleotides: TGTGCCAGCAGTATGACAGGGGTCGGCTGGAACACTGAAGCTTTCTTT.

The genes are TRBV4-1 and TRBJ1-5; D is ambiguous. The CDR3 runs to 15 residues. Trimming left V 0 bases short and J 7 bases short, with 13 bases between. Germline lookup yields CDR1 MGHRA and CDR2 YSYEKL. The CDR3 bases are TGCGCCAGCAGCCAAGATATCTTGTCAGTGCAGCCCCAGCATTTT. Protein sequence: CASSQDILSVQPQHF.

J is TRBJ1-5 and V is TRBV2; the match to TRBD1 covers 7 bases. The germline V gene encodes CDR1 SNHLY and CDR2 FYNNEI. There are 15 residues in the CDR3. J lost 1 base, V lost 4 bases, and 4 bases had no gene match. The CDR3 here is CASSGDRASNQPQHF. The CDR3 nucleotides are TGTGCCAGCAGTGGAGACAGGGCAAGCAATCAGCCCCAGCATTTT. The full variable domain, with the rest looked up from reference TRBV2 and TRBJ1-5, is EPEVTQTPSHQVTQMGQEVILRCVPISNHLYFYWYRQILGQKVEFLVSFYNNEISEKSEIFDDQFSVERPDGSNFTLKIRSTKLEDSAMYFCASSGDRASNQPQHFGDGTRLSIL.

The CDR3 DNA follows: TGTGCCAGCAGCATAGGGACAGGGGGGTATTTT. Protein product: CASSIGTGGYF. This sequence joins TRBV11-1 and TRBJ1-3, with TRBD1 identical over 11 bases. After removal of 5 bases from V and 16 bases from J, the junction contained 4 bases not matched to a gene. Germline V gene lookup returns CDR1 SGHAT and CDR2 FQDESV (reference sequence). CDR3 length: 11 residues. Supplemented by reference TRBV11-1 and TRBJ1-3, the full variable domain reads EAEVAQSPRYKITEKSQAVAFWCDPISGHATLYWYRQILGQGPELLVQFQDESVVDDSQLPKDRFSAERLKGVDSTLKIQPAELGDSAMYLCASSIGTGGYFGEGSWLTVV.

The chain employs TRBV6-5 and TRBJ2-7, with a possible D match to TRBD1 (6 bases). V lost 8 bases, J lost 3 bases, and 17 bases lay in between. This CDR3 spans 14 amino acids. CDR1 MNHEY and CDR2 SVGAGI come from the germline V gene. CDR3 DNA sequence: TGTGCCAGCGAACCTGGGGGCCGCGGCTACGAGCAGTACTTC. Its translation: CASEPGGRGYEQYF.

The sample holds a few counts of this clone. This sequence joins TRBV19 and TRBJ1-2; perhaps TRBD1 as D (5 bases). The CDR3 totals 13 residues. The germline V gene has CDR1 LNHDA and CDR2 SQIVND (reference sequence). V gave up 6 bases and J gave up 3 bases, with 11 bases separating them. CDR3 in DNA: TGTGCCAGTAGCCCCGCCAGGGACTATGGCTACACCTTC. Its protein is CASSPARDYGYTF.

The rearrangement joins TRBV6-4 to TRBJ1-5; 9 nucleotides match TRBD1. The CDR3 runs 16 residues. Germline CDR1 and CDR2: MRHNA and SNTAGT. Germline trimming cut 6 bases from V and 6 bases from J; bases unmatched to any gene: 12. The CDR3 DNA sequence: TGTGCCAGCAGCGCCCCTCCGGGACAGGGAGTTCAGCCCCAGCATTTT. This translates into CASSAPPGQGVQPQHF.

This chain joins TRBV11-2 and TRBJ1-3, with D unresolved. CDR3 length: 15 amino acids. Germline V gives CDR1 SGHAT, CDR2 FQNNGV. V was cut by 10 bases and J by 0 bases, with 16 bases left in between. In DNA, the CDR3 is TGTGCCACCACTTCCCCCCGGGGCTCTGGAAACACCATATATTTT. Translated, it gives CATTSPRGSGNTIYF.

The chain recombines TRBV5-5 with TRBJ2-7, with D hard to call. The germline CDR1 and CDR2 sequences are SGHKS and YYEKEE (reference sequence). The V end lost 0 bases, the J end lost 4 bases, and 5 bases lay between the germline ends. The length of the CDR3 is 12 residues. CDR3: CASSLDWYEQYF. CDR3 DNA sequence: TGTGCCAGCAGCTTGGACTGGTACGAGCAGTACTTC.

This rearrangement joins TRBV19 to TRBJ1-4, with D hard to call. The CDR3 contains 15 residues. Per the germline V gene, CDR1 is LNHDA and CDR2 is SQIVND (reference sequence). Trimming stripped 1 base from V and 5 bases from J, with 11 bases between. DNA of the CDR3: TGTGCCAGTAGTATAGTAACGGCGGGAAATGAAAAACTGTTTTTT. This codes for CASSIVTAGNEKLFF. The full variable domain, its missing parts supplied by reference TRBV19 and TRBJ1-4, is DGGITQSPKYLFRKEGQNVTLSCEQNLNHDAMYWYRQDPGQGLRLIYYSQIVNDFQKGDIAEGYSVSREKKESFPLTVTSAQKNPTAFYLCASSIVTAGNEKLFFGSGTQLSVL.

This clone was counted once. The gene calls are TRBV3-1 (or the pseudogene TRBV3-2) and TRBJ1-2, with 10 nucleotides matching TRBD1. Germline lookup yields CDR1 LGHDT and CDR2 YNNKEL (reference sequence). J gave up 5 bases and V 6 bases, and 3 bases lay outside the gene matches. The CDR3 consists of 13 residues. Here the CDR3 DNA reads TGTGCCAGCAGAGACAGGGGGCAGTATGGCTACACCTTC. This sequence encodes CASRDRGQYGYTF.

The rearrangement uses TRBV20-1 and TRBJ2-5, with 8 bases fitting TRBD2. The length of the CDR3 is 14 residues. Germline CDR1 reads DFQATT; CDR2 reads SNEGSKA (reference sequence). Trimming took 3 bases from V and 5 from J; bases not matched to a gene: 8. The CDR3: CSASSGGIGETQYF. CDR3 DNA: TGCAGTGCTAGTTCGGGGGGGATTGGGGAGACCCAGTACTTC.

This clone occurred once. The rearrangement links TRBV6-5 to TRBJ1-1, with D tentatively TRBD1 (5 bases). Germline assignment: CDR1 MNHEY and CDR2 SVGAGI. V lost 6 bases and J 0 bases, leaving 8 bases between the germline ends. This CDR3 has 13 residues. CDR3 sequence reads: CASSDSLNTEAFF. The CDR3, as DNA: TGTGCCAGCAGCGACAGTCTGAACACTGAAGCTTTCTTT.

The CDR3 region has the DNA TGTGCCAGCAGCGAAAAGGGACAGCCCTACAATGAGCAGTTCTTC. Encoded protein: CASSEKGQPYNEQFF. J is TRBJ2-1 and V is TRBV9; 7 nucleotides line up with TRBD1. The V gene's germline CDR1 is SGDLS and CDR2 YYNGEE. This CDR3 contains 15 residues. The V gene end was trimmed by 3 bases and the J gene end by 2 bases; junction bases not matched to a gene: 5.

V usage is TRBV5-1 and J usage is TRBJ2-5, with D possibly being TRBD1 (6 bases). The CDR3 has 15 amino acids. Germline CDR1 reads SGHRS; CDR2 reads YFSETQ. V shed 2 bases and J shed 1 base, with 12 bases lying between them. As DNA, the CDR3 is TGCGCCAGCAGCTTACAGGGTTTTCTCCAAGAGACCCAGTACTTC. Protein sequence: CASSLQGFLQETQYF.

This sequence joins TRBV6-6 and TRBJ1-2; tentative D call: TRBD1 (5 bases). The V gene lost 2 bases and the J gene lost 6 bases, with 10 bases spanning the gap. This CDR3 spans 13 amino acids. Germline CDR1 and CDR2: MNHNY and SVGAGI (reference sequence). The CDR3 nucleotides are TGTGCCAGCAGTTACAAGGGGTCCGATGGCTACACCTTC. Amino acids: CASSYKGSDGYTF.

The CDR3 DNA reads as TGTGCCAGCTCACCCCCCGGGACAGACTCCTACAATGAGCAGTTCTTC. Protein product: CASSPPGTDSYNEQFF. The gene calls are TRBV18 and TRBJ2-1, with 7 bases that match TRBD1. CDR1 is KGHSH, CDR2 LQKENI, per germline. This CDR3 region has 16 residues. J was trimmed by 0 bases and V by 3 bases; bases with no gene match: 5.